This TCR beta chain was observed in a study of cytomegalovirus exposure and HLA in healthy donors. V was clipped by 6 bases and J by 1 base, with 12 bases between them. CDR3 length: 14 amino acids. CDR1 SGHRS and CDR2 YFSETQ come from the germline V gene. PCR amplification relied on 60 Vbeta primers (plus 13 Jbeta primers). Produced via immunoSEQ multiplex PCR; TCRdb's table is partial and in-frame only. The table includes around 110,000 clones, 65% to 80% detected once. The origin of this receptor is a man younger than 40 in good health and CMV-seropositive. The J gene is TRBJ2-3, the V gene TRBV5-1; D might be TRBD1 (5 bases). Specimen: PBMCs. CDR3 in amino acids: CASKRGIGTDTQYF. The CDR3 DNA reads as TGCGCCAGCAAAAGGGGCATCGGCACAGATACGCAGTATTTT. Full variable domain (missing parts from reference TRBV5-1 and TRBJ2-3): KAGVTQTPRYLIKTRGQQVTLSCSPISGHRSVSWYQQTPGQGLQFLFEYFSETQRNKGNFPGRFSGRQFSNSRSEMNVSTLELGDSALYLCASKRGIGTDTQYFGPGTRLTVL.